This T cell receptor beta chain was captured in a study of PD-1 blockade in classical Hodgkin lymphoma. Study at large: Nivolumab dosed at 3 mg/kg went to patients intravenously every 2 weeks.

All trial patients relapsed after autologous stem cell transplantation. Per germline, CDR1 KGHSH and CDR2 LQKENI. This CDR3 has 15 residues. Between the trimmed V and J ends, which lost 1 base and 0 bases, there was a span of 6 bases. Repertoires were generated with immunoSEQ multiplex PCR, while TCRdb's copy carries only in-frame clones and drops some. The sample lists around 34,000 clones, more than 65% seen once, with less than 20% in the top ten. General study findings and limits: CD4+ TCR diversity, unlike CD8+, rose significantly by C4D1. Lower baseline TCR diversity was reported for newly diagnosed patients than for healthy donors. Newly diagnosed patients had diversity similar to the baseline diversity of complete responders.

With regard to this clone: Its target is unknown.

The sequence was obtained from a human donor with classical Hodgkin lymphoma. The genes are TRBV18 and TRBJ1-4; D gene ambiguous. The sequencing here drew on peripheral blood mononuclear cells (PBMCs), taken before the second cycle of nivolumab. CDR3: CASSPRFATNEKLFF. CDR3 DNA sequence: TGTGCCAGCTCACCACGCTTTGCAACTAATGAAAAACTGTTTTTT.